This T cell receptor beta chain was retrieved from a study of blood T cell repertoires in COVID-19. For the study at large: Sample material is recorded as cDNA or gDNA derived from T cells, B-cell-depleted T cells, or PBMCs.

A COVID-19 case was met by exposed participants within 2 weeks before study entry. The CDR3 loop spans 15 amino acids. The ends were cut back, 1 base at V and 10 bases at J, with 17 bases in the middle. Germline values: CDR1 SGHTA, CDR2 FQGNSA. Original analysis: Amplifying reference gene primers gave estimates of nucleated cell counts. The repertoire was sequenced with immunoSEQ multiplex PCR; TCRdb's copy has only in-frame clones and lacks some. V and J calls and clone size are given by that table; D and trimming were obtained from the DNA. The data contain about 140,000 clones, around 80% of them seen just once; the ten biggest clones take up roughly 4.9%.

The sequenced material came from PBMCs or T cells enriched from blood (not recorded which). The chain combines TRBV7-2 with TRBJ2-1, with a possible D match to TRBD2 (6 bases). The TCR comes from a man aged 65 to 79 who had been exposed to COVID-19. CDR3 in DNA: TGTGCCAGCAGCTTAGTGGGGGGACTTTGGGGCGAGCAGTTCTTC. It yields the protein CASSLVGGLWGEQFF.